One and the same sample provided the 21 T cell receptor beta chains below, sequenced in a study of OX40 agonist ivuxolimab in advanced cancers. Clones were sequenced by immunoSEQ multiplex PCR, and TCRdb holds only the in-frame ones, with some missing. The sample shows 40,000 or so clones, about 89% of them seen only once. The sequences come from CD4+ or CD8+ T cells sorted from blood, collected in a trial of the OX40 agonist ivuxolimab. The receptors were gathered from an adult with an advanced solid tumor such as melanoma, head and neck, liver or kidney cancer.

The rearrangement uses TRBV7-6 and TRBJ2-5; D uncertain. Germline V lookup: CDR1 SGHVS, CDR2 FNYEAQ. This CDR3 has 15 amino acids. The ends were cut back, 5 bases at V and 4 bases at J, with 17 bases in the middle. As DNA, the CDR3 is TGTGCCAGCAGCCTACCTGGCACCAACGTAGAGACCCAGTACTTC. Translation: CASSLPGTNVETQYF.

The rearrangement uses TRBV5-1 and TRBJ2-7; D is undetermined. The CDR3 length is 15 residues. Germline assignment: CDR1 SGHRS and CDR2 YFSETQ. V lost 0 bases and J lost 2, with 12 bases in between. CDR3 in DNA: TGCGCCAGCAGCTTGGGGACGGGTCCAGCCTACGAGCAGTACTTC. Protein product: CASSLGTGPAYEQYF.

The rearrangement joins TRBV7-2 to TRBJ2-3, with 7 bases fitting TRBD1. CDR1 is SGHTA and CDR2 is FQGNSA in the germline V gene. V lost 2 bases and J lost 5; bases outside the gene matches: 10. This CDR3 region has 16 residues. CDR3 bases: TGTGCCAGCAGCTTACCGGCAGGGGGTCCGGGAGATACGCAGTATTTT. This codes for CASSLPAGGPGDTQYF.

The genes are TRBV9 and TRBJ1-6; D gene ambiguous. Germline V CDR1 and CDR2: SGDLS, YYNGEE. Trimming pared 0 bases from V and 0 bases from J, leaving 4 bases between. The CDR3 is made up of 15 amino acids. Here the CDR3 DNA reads TGTGCCAGCAGCGTAGAGGGCTCCTATAATTCACCCCTCCACTTT. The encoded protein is CASSVEGSYNSPLHF.

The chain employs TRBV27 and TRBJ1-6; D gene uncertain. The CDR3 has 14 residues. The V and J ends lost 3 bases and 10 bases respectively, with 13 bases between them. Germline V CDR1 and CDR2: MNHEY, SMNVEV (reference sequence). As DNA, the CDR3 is TGTGCCAGCAGTTTCGGTAGGGCAGGATCACCCCTCCACTTT. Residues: CASSFGRAGSPLHF.

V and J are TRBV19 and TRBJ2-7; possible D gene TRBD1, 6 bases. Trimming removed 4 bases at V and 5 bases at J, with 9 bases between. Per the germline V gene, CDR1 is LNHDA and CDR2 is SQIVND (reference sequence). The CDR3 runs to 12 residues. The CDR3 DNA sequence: TGTGCCAGTAGTAACAGGGTCCACGAGCAGTACTTC. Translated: CASSNRVHEQYF. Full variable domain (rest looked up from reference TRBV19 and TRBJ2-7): DGGITQSPKYLFRKEGQNVTLSCEQNLNHDAMYWYRQDPGQGLRLIYYSQIVNDFQKGDIAEGYSVSREKKESFPLTVTSAQKNPTAFYLCASSNRVHEQYFGPGTRLTVT.

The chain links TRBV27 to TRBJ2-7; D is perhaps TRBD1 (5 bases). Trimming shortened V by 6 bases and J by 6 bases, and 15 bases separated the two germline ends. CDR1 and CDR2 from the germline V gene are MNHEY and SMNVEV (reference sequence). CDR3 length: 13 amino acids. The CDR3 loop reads CASRLTGPGEQYF. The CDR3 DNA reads TGTGCCAGCAGATTAACAGGACCCGGCGAGCAGTACTTC.

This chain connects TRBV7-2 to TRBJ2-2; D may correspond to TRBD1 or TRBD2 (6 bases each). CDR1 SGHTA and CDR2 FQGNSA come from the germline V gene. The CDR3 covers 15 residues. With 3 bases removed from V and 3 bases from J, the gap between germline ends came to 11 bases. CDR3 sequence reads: CASSFQGRYTGELFF. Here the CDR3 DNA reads TGTGCCAGCAGCTTTCAGGGGAGGTACACCGGGGAGCTGTTTTTT.

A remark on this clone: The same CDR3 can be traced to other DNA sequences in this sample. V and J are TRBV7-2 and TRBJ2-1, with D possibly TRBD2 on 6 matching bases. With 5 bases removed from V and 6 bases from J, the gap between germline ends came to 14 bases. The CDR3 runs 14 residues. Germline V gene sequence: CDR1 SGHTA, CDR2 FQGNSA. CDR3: CASSPGTSLNEQFF. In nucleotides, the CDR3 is TGTGCCAGCAGCCCGGGGACTTCGCTCAATGAGCAGTTCTTC.

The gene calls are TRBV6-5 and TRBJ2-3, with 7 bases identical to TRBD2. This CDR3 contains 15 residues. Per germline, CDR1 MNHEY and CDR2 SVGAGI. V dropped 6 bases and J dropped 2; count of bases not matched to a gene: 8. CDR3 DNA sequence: TGTGCCAGCAGCCCGGGGGGTTTATACACAGATACGCAGTATTTT. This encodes CASSPGGLYTDTQYF.

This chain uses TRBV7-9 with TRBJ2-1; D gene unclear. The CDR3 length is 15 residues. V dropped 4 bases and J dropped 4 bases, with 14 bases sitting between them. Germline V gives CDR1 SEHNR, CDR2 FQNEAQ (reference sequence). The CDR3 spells CASSWLQDLYNEQFF. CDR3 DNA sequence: TGTGCCAGCAGCTGGCTCCAGGACCTTTACAATGAGCAGTTCTTC.

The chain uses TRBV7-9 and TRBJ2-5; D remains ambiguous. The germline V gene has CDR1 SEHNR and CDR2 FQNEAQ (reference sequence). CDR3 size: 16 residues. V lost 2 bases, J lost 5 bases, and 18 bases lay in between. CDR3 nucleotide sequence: TGTGCCAGCAGCTTATTGGCCTCAAGTGTAGGGGAGACCCAGTACTTC. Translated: CASSLLASSVGETQYF. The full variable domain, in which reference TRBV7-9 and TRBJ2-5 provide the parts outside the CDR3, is DTGVSQNPRHKITKRGQNVTFRCDPISEHNRLYWYRQTLGQGPEFLTYFQNEAQLEKSRLLSDRFSAERPKGSFSTLEIQRTEQGDSAMYLCASSLLASSVGETQYFGPGTRLLVL.

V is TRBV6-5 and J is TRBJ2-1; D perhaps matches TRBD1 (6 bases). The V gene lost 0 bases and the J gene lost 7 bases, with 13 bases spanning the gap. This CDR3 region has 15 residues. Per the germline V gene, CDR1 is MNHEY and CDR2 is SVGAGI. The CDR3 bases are TGTGCCAGCAGTTACTCGATCGGCAGGGGAAATGAGCAGTTCTTC. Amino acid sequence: CASSYSIGRGNEQFF.

The CDR3 DNA reads TGTGCCAGCTCTTGGAGTGACACTGAAGCTTTCTTT. Amino acid sequence: CASSWSDTEAFF. The chain is built from TRBV5-5 and TRBJ1-1; D is uncertain. Trimming cost V 7 bases and J 3 bases, with 10 bases left between them. Germline V CDR1 and CDR2: SGHKS, YYEKEE (reference sequence). The CDR3 loop spans 12 amino acids.

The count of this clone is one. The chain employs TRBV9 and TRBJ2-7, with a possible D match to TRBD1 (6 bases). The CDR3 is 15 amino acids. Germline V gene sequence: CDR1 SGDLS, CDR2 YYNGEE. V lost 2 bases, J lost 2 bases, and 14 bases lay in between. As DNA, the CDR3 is TGTGCCAGCAGCGTTCTAGGGGGTGGGACCTACGAGCAGTACTTC. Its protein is CASSVLGGGTYEQYF.

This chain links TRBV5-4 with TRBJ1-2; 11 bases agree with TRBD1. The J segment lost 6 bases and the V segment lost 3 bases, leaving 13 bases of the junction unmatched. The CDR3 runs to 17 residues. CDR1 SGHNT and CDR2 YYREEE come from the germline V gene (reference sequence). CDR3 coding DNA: TGTGCCAGCAGCTCCCCACTCCTGGGACAGGGGGAAGATGGCTACACCTTC. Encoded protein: CASSSPLLGQGEDGYTF. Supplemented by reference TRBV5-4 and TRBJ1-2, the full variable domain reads ETGVTQSPTHLIKTRGQQVTLRCSSQSGHNTVSWYQQALGQGPQFIFQYYREEENGRGNFPPRFSGLQFPNYSSELNVNALELDDSALYLCASSSPLLGQGEDGYTFGSGTRLTVV.

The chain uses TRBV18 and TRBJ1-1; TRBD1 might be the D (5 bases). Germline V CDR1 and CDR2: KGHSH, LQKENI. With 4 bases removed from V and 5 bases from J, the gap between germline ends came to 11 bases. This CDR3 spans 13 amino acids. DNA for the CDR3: TGTGCCAGCTCACAGGGGACGGGGACTGAAGCTTTCTTT. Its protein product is CASSQGTGTEAFF.

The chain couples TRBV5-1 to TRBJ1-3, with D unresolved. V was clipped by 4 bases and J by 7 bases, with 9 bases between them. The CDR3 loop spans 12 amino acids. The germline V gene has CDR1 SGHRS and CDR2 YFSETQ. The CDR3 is CASSGGGNTIYF. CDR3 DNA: TGCGCCAGCAGCGGCGGTGGGAACACCATATATTTT. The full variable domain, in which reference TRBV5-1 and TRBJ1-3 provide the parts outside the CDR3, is KAGVTQTPRYLIKTRGQQVTLSCSPISGHRSVSWYQQTPGQGLQFLFEYFSETQRNKGNFPGRFSGRQFSNSRSEMNVSTLELGDSALYLCASSGGGNTIYFGEGSWLTVV.

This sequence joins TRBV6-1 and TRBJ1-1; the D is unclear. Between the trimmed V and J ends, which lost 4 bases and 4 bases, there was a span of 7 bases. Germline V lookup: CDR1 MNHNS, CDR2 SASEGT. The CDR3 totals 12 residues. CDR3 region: CASSGPFTEAFF. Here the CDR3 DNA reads TGTGCCAGCAGTGGCCCCTTCACTGAAGCTTTCTTT.

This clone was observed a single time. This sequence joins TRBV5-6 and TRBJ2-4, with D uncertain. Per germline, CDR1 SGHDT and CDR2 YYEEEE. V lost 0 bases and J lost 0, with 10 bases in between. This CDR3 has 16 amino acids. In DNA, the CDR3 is TGTGCCAGCAGCTTGGCACCAACACTAGCCAAAAACATTCAGTACTTC. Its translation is CASSLAPTLAKNIQYF.

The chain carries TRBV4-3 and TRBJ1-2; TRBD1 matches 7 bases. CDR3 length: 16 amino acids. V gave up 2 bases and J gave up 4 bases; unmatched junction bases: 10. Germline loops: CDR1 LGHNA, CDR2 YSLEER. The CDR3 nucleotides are TGCGCCAGCAGCCAACGAGCGGACAGGACATCCTATGGCTACACCTTC. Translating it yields CASSQRADRTSYGYTF.